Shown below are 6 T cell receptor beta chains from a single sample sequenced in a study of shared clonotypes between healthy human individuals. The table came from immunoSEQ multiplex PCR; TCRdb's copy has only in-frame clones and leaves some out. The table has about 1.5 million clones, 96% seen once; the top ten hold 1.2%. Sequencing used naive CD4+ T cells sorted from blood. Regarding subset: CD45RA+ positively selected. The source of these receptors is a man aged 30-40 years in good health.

The CDR3 nucleotides read TGTGCCAGCTCACCAGATGTCAGAGTCTACGAGCAGTACTTC. It yields the protein CASSPDVRVYEQYF. The rearrangement uses TRBV18 and TRBJ2-7; D unresolved. The CDR3 covers 14 residues. Trimming stripped 2 bases from V and 3 bases from J, with 11 bases between. The germline V gene encodes CDR1 KGHSH and CDR2 LQKENI.

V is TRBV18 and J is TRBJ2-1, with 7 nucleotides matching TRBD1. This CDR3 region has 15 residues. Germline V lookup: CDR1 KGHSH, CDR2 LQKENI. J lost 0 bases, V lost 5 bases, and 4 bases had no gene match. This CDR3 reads CASSSRGNSYNEQFF. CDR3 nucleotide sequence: TGTGCCAGCTCATCCAGGGGGAACTCCTACAATGAGCAGTTCTTC.

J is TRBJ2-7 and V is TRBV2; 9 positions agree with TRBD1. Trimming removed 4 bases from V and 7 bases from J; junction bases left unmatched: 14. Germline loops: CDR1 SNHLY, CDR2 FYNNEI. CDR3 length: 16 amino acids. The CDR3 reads CASSANRGQGYGEQYF. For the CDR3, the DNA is TGTGCCAGCAGTGCAAATCGGGGACAGGGATATGGAGAGCAGTACTTC.

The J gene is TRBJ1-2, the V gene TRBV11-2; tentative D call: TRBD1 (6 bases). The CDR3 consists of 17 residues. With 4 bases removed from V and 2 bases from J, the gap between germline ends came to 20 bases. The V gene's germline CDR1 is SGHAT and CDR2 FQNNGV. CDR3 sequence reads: CASSSERGSSRNYGYTF. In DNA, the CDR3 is TGTGCCAGCAGCTCAGAGAGGGGGAGTAGTCGGAACTATGGCTACACCTTC.

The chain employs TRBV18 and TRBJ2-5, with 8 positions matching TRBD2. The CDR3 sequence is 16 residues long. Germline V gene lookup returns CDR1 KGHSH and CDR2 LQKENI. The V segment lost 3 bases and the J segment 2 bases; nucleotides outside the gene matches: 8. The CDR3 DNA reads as TGTGCCAGCTCACCCAGACTAGCGCCGAGTCAAGAGACCCAGTACTTC. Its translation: CASSPRLAPSQETQYF. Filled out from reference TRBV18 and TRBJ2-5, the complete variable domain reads NAGVMQNPRHLVRRRGQEARLRCSPMKGHSHVYWYRQLPEEGLKFMVYLQKENIIDESGMPKERFSAEFPKEGPSILRIQQVVRGDSAAYFCASSPRLAPSQETQYFGPGTRLLVL.

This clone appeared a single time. The chain's CDR3 is CASSESYRVANEQFF. The DNA of the CDR3 is TGTGCCAGCAGTGAGTCCTACAGGGTTGCCAATGAGCAGTTCTTC. This chain joins TRBV28 and TRBJ2-1, with D possibly matching TRBD1 (6 bases). Trimming left V 5 bases short and J 6 bases short, with 17 bases between. In germline, CDR1 is MDHEN, CDR2 SYDVKM. This CDR3 is built from 15 residues.